This passage covers 10 T cell receptor beta chains from one sample sequenced in a study of T cell responses to AZD1222 COVID-19 vaccine. TCRdb keeps only in-frame clones here, not all; method: immunoSEQ multiplex PCR. The sample yields 90,000 to 100,000 clones, roughly 91% seen once. The input for sequencing was peripheral blood, taken on day 0 of AZD1222 vaccination. The receptors derive from an adult in good health.

V is TRBV27 and J is TRBJ1-5; D ambiguous. Trimming cost V 3 bases and J 2 bases, with 11 bases left between them. The germline CDR1 and CDR2 sequences are MNHEY and SMNVEV (reference sequence). The CDR3 loop spans 15 amino acids. The CDR3 bases are TGTGCCAGCAGTTTGGCCAATGGGGGCAATCAGCCCCAGCATTTT. Amino acids: CASSLANGGNQPQHF.

The CDR3 nucleotides read TGTGCCAGCAGCTTGGGTGGTGAGCAGTTCTTC. Its protein product is CASSLGGEQFF. V gene TRBV11-3 combines with J gene TRBJ2-1; D is unclear. Germline lookup yields CDR1 SGHNT and CDR2 YENEEA. CDR3 size: 11 residues. Deletions cut 3 bases from V and 9 bases from J, with 6 bases between.

This clone was picked up one time. The chain couples TRBV4-2 to TRBJ1-2; no clear D. Germline values: CDR1 LGHNA, CDR2 YNFKEQ. The CDR3 loop spans 15 amino acids. Trimming removed 4 bases from V and 0 bases from J, with 12 bases in between. This chain's CDR3 is CASSRPDGTNYGYTF. The CDR3, as DNA: TGTGCCAGCAGCCGGCCGGACGGAACTAACTATGGCTACACCTTC.

The J gene is TRBJ2-7, the V gene TRBV6-2 or TRBV6-3; TRBD2 aligns across 8 bases. The germline CDR1 and CDR2 sequences are MNHEY and SVGEGT. The CDR3 runs 15 residues. With 4 bases clipped from V and 1 base from J, the junction kept 6 bases outside the gene matches. In nucleotides, the CDR3 is TGTGCCAGCAGTTTAGTACTAGCGGATTCCTACGAGCAGTACTTC. Translated: CASSLVLADSYEQYF.

The rearrangement links TRBV13 to TRBJ2-1; 8 positions agree with TRBD1. V lost 1 base to trimming and J lost 5 bases; unmatched junction nucleotides: 10. The CDR3 loop spans 17 amino acids. Germline V gives CDR1 PRHDT, CDR2 FYEKMQ (reference sequence). The CDR3 sequence is CASSLAGGQGANNEQFF. In DNA form, the CDR3 reads TGTGCCAGCAGCTTAGCCGGTGGGCAGGGGGCAAACAATGAGCAGTTCTTC.

V and J are TRBV12-3 or TRBV12-4 and TRBJ1-5; 7 bases are a match to TRBD1. Germline trimming cut 6 bases from V and 4 bases from J; bases unmatched to any gene: 3. This CDR3 region has 13 residues. The CDR3 nucleotides are TGTGCCAGCAGCTTGGGACAGAATCAGCCCCAGCATTTT. It codes for CASSLGQNQPQHF.

The CDR3 region is CASSVAGGRQETQYF. The DNA for the CDR3 is TGTGCCAGCAGCGTAGCGGGAGGTAGACAAGAGACCCAGTACTTC. The chain joins TRBV9 to TRBJ2-5; TRBD2 matches 7 bases. Per germline, CDR1 SGDLS and CDR2 YYNGEE. This CDR3 has 15 residues. The V and J ends lost 0 bases and 2 bases, in that order; junction bases with no gene match: 4.

The gene calls are TRBV2 and TRBJ1-1; D is ambiguous. V was clipped by 7 bases and J by 3 bases, with 15 bases between them. The CDR3 has 14 amino acids. Germline V lookup: CDR1 SNHLY, CDR2 FYNNEI. This CDR3 reads CASNVEAGDTEAFF. The DNA for the CDR3 is TGTGCCAGCAACGTTGAGGCAGGCGACACTGAAGCTTTCTTT.

The chain has TRBV18 and TRBJ1-3; D not resolved. Germline CDR1 KGHSH, CDR2 LQKENI. V lost 0 bases to trimming and J lost 0 bases, with 9 bases between them. The CDR3 totals 16 residues. The CDR3 coding sequence is TGTGCCAGCTCACCACCGAGCCAGGACTCTGGAAACACCATATATTTT. Translated, it gives CASSPPSQDSGNTIYF.

The rearrangement links TRBV7-2 to TRBJ1-1; weak D call: TRBD1 (6 bases). V dropped 5 bases and J dropped 0 bases, with 10 bases sitting between them. In germline, CDR1 is SGHTA, CDR2 FQGNSA. The CDR3 is made up of 14 amino acids. CDR3: CASSPAGVNTEAFF. The CDR3 region has the DNA TGTGCCAGCAGCCCCGCAGGGGTGAACACTGAAGCTTTCTTT.